This TCR beta chain was identified in a study of blood T cell repertoires in COVID-19. In the study overall: Sites across the United States, Italy and Spain contributed samples from acute and convalescent COVID-19. Nucleic acid was either cDNA or gDNA, and it came from T cells, B-cell-depleted T cells, or PBMCs.

CDR1 is LNHDA, CDR2 SQIVND, per germline (reference sequence). Trimming took 4 bases from V and 6 from J; bases not matched to a gene: 13. The CDR3 contains 16 residues. As processed by the authors: Nucleated cell number was recorded as an estimate derived from reference gene primer amplification. Assay: immunoSEQ multiplex PCR; the TCRdb copy retains only in-frame clones and omits some. That table gives V, J and clone size, and the DNA gave D and trimming. In the table there are 350,000 to 450,000 clones, 89% of which are singletons. The sequenced material came from peripheral blood. The sequence was collected from a man aged 35-49 years with acute or convalescent COVID-19. This sequence joins TRBV19 and TRBJ1-2; 8 positions agree with TRBD1. The CDR3 loop reads CASSKRGDRTPDGYTF. In DNA form, the CDR3 reads TGTGCCAGTAGTAAAAGGGGGGACAGGACCCCAGATGGCTACACCTTC. Looking up the rest from reference TRBV19 and TRBJ1-2 gives the full variable domain: DGGITQSPKYLFRKEGQNVTLSCEQNLNHDAMYWYRQDPGQGLRLIYYSQIVNDFQKGDIAEGYSVSREKKESFPLTVTSAQKNPTAFYLCASSKRGDRTPDGYTFGSGTRLTVV.